These 6 T cell receptor beta chains were all obtained from the same sample, sequenced in a study of blood T cell repertoires in COVID-19. This table comes from immunoSEQ multiplex PCR, and its TCRdb copy is limited to in-frame clones, with some not included. This sample has about 100,000 clones, with about 82% found just once. The sample taken for sequencing was peripheral blood. All receptors come from a man between 50 and 59 years old with active or convalescent COVID-19.

The chain has TRBV6-1 and TRBJ2-7; the match to TRBD2 covers 10 bases. The CDR3 extends over 18 amino acids. Germline loops: CDR1 MNHNS, CDR2 SASEGT. Trimming removed 1 base from V and 4 bases from J; junction bases left unmatched: 13. CDR3 protein: CASSEGLLSGRARYEQYF. CDR3 coding DNA: TGTGCCAGCAGTGAAGGTTTGCTCAGCGGGAGGGCCAGGTACGAGCAGTACTTC.

This clone was recorded only once. The gene calls are TRBV18 and TRBJ2-5; perhaps TRBD1 as D (5 bases). The CDR3 contains 14 residues. Germline lookup yields CDR1 KGHSH and CDR2 LQKENI. The ends were cut back, 2 bases at V and 4 bases at J, with 11 bases in the middle. CDR3 DNA: TGTGCCAGCTCACCAGGGGCTATAGGAGAGACCCAGTACTTC. Translation: CASSPGAIGETQYF.

This chain joins TRBV4-2 and TRBJ2-7, with 8 bases fitting TRBD2. The CDR3 extends over 17 amino acids. V lost 1 base to trimming and J lost 4 bases; unmatched junction nucleotides: 12. Germline CDR1 LGHNA, CDR2 YNFKEQ. CDR3 in DNA: TGTGCCAGCAGCCAAGGTCATGTCTTCGGGAGGGGTTACGAGCAGTACTTC. Translating it yields CASSQGHVFGRGYEQYF.

This rearrangement joins TRBV25-1 to TRBJ2-1, with D uncertain. From germline, CDR1 is MGHDK and CDR2 SYGVNS. The CDR3 has 14 residues. V lost 3 bases and J lost 5, with 11 bases in between. The CDR3: CASSESYYDNEQFF. Here the CDR3 DNA reads TGTGCCAGCAGTGAGTCCTATTACGACAATGAGCAGTTCTTC.

This clone was picked up one time. The V gene is TRBV5-1, the J gene TRBJ1-1, with TRBD1 matching 9 bases. V shed 4 bases, J shed 3 bases, and the junction held 7 bases outside the gene matches. The germline V gene encodes CDR1 SGHRS and CDR2 YFSETQ. This CDR3 comprises 15 residues. This CDR3 is CASSPGTGIDTEAFF. DNA of the CDR3: TGCGCCAGCAGCCCCGGGACAGGGATAGACACTGAAGCTTTCTTT.

The rearrangement links TRBV5-1 to TRBJ2-3; no clear D gene. V dropped 3 bases and J dropped 4 bases, with 21 bases sitting between them. Per the germline V gene, CDR1 is SGHRS and CDR2 is YFSETQ. There are 17 residues in the CDR3. CDR3 nucleotides: TGCGCCAGCAGCTCCCACAGTGGGTTCTCCGTCGCAGATACGCAGTATTTT. This sequence encodes CASSSHSGFSVADTQYF.